The clone carrying this T cell receptor beta chain has a handful of counts. Its antigen remains unknown. Assay: immunoSEQ multiplex PCR; the TCRdb copy retains only in-frame clones and omits some. Among around 100,000 clones, approximately 89% were seen once, and the ten largest hold about 8.7%. The data derive from a study of T cell responses to AZD1222 COVID-19 vaccine. As for the study in general: It was second doses at about 4 or about 12 weeks that were pooled. Study-wide findings and caveats: Regions 160-218 and 743-854 dominated among vaccine-associated CD4 TCRs spanning spike. Variant regions that are unmutated are reportedly the target of nearly half of spike-specific TCRs. None of the repertoires were sampled until the peak T cell response had passed.

The germline CDR1 and CDR2 sequences are SGHRS and YFSETQ. This CDR3 contains 15 residues. V lost 0 bases, J lost 2 bases, and 11 bases lay in between. Sequences were derived from peripheral blood, sampled on day 0 of AZD1222 vaccination. The chain carries TRBV5-1 and TRBJ1-1; no clear D gene. The TCR originated in an adult in good health. CDR3 in amino acids: CASSLALPVNTEAFF. The CDR3 nucleotides are TGCGCCAGCAGCTTGGCACTTCCAGTAAACACTGAAGCTTTCTTT. Looking up the rest from reference TRBV5-1 and TRBJ1-1 gives the full variable domain: KAGVTQTPRYLIKTRGQQVTLSCSPISGHRSVSWYQQTPGQGLQFLFEYFSETQRNKGNFPGRFSGRQFSNSRSEMNVSTLELGDSALYLCASSLALPVNTEAFFGQGTRLTVV.